The clone carrying this T cell receptor beta chain has only one observation. As yet, its antigen is unknown. The CDR3 has 13 amino acids. CDR1 and CDR2 from the germline V gene are LNHDA and SQIVND (reference sequence). V gave up 5 bases and J gave up 5 bases, with 13 bases separating them. Sorting from PBMCs produced CD4+ and CD8+ T cells. RNA was isolated and reverse transcribed to cDNA, the sequencing template. Only in-frame clones appear in the TCRdb table, and some are missing; sequencing was by immunoSEQ multiplex PCR. The sample yields 90,000 to 130,000 clones, almost 60% seen once. This specimen comes from a study of CD8+ T cells in alopecia areata. Study results and caveats: It was lesional scalp, especially alopecia totalis/universalis, that showed higher clonality than normal scalp. It was less clear whether patients shared TCRs than it was in mice, possibly because of HLA. Besides other cells, scalp samples also yield sequences of resident alphabeta T cells from normal skin.

The genes are TRBV19 and TRBJ2-7; tentatively, D is TRBD1 (5 bases). The TCR originated in a human donor in good health. The specimen was CD8+ T cells sorted from blood. CDR3 residues: CASSGRVVDEQYF. CDR3 bases: TGTGCCAGTAGTGGCAGGGTCGTCGACGAGCAGTACTTC.